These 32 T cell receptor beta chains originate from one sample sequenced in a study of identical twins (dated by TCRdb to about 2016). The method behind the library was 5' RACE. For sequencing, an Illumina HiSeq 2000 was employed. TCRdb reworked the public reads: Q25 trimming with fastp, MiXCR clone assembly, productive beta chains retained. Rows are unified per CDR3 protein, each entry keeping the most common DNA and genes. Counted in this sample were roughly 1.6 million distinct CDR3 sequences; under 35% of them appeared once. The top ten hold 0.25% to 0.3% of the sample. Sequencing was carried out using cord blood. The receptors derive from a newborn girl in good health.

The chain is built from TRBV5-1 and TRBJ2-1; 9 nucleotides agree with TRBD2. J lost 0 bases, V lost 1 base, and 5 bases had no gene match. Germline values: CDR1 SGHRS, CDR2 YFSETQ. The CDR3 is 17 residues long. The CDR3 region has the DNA TGCGCCAGCAGCTTGCGGCCTAGCGGGGTCTCCTACAATGAGCAGTTCTTC. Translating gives CASSLRPSGVSYNEQFF.

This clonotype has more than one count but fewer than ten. The CDR3 nucleotides are TGTGCCAGCAGCCCTCACGGGGGACAGAGCACAGATACGCAGTATTTT. Protein sequence: CASSPHGGQSTDTQYF. V is TRBV21-1 and J is TRBJ2-3; the table's D call TRBD1 went unverified against the DNA. TRBV21-1 is tagged as a pseudogene. The CDR3 totals 16 residues.

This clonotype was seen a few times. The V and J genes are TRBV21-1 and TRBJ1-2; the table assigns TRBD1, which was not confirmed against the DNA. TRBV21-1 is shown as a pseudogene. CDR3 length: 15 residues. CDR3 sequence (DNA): TGTGCCAGCAGCAAAAAAAGGGGGACTAACTATGGCTACACCTTC. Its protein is CASSKKRGTNYGYTF.

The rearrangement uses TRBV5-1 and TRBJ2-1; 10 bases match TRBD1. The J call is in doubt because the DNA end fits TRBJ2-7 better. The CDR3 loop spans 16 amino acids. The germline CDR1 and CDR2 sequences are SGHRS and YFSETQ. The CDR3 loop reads CASSLGPGQGYNEQYF. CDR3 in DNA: TGCGCCAGCAGCTTGGGGCCGGGACAGGGGTACAATGAGCAGTACTTC.

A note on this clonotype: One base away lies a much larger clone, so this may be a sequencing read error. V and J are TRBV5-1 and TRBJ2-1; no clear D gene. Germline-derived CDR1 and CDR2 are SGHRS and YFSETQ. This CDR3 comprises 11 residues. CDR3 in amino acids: CASRQYKEQFF. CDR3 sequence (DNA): TGCGCCAGCAGACAATACAAGGAGCAGTTCTTC. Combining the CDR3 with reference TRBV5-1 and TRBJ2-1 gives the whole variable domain KAGVTQTPRYLIKTRGQQVTLSCSPISGHRSVSWYQQTPGQGLQFLFEYFSETQRNKGNFPGRFSGRQFSNSRSEMNVSTLELGDSALYLCASRQYKEQFFGPGTRLTVL.

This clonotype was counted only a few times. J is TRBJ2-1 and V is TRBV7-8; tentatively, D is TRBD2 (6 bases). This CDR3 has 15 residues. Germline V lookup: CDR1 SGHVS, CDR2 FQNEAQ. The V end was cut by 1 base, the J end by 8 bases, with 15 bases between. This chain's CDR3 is CASSLDPASVDEQFF. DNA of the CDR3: TGTGCCAGCAGCTTAGATCCGGCTAGCGTTGATGAGCAGTTCTTC.

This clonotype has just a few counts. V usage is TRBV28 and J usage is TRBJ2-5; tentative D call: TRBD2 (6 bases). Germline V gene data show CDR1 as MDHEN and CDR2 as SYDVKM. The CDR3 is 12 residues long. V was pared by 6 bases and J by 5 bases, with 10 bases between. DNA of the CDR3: TGTGCCAGCAGACGTGGGAGGGAGACCCAGTACTTC. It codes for CASRRGRETQYF.

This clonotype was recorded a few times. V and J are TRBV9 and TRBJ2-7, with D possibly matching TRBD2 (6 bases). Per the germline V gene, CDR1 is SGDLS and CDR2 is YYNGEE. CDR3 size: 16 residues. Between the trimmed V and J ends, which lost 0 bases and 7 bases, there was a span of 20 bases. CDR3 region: CASSVVGWAGINEQYF. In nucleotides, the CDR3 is TGTGCCAGCAGCGTAGTCGGTTGGGCGGGGATCAATGAGCAGTACTTC.

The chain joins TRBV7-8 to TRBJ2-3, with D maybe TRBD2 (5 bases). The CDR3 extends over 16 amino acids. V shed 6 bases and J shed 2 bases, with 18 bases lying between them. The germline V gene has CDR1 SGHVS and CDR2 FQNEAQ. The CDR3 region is CASSRKWRILTDTQYF. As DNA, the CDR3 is TGTGCCAGCAGTAGAAAATGGAGGATCCTCACAGATACGCAGTATTTT.

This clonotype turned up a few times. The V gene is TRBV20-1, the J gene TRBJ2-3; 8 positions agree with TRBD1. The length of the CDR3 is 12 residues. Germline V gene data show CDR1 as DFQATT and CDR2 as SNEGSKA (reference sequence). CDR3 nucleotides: TGCCGGTCAGGGGGCCAGACAGATACGCAGTATTTT. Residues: CRSGGQTDTQYF.

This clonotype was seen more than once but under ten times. The CDR3 loop is CSARSSNEKLFF. The CDR3 region has the DNA TGCAGTGCTAGGAGTAGTAATGAAAAACTGTTTTTT. V is TRBV20-1 and J is TRBJ1-4; no definite D call. The CDR3 is made up of 12 amino acids. Per germline, CDR1 DFQATT and CDR2 SNEGSKA (reference sequence). V was shortened by 3 bases and J by 4 bases, with 6 bases between the two germline ends.

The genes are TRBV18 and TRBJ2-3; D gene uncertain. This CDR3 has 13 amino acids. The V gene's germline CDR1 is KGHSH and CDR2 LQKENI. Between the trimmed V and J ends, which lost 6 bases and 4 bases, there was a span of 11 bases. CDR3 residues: CASSPGQSDTQYF. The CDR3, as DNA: TGTGCCAGCTCCCCCGGGCAGTCAGATACGCAGTATTTT.

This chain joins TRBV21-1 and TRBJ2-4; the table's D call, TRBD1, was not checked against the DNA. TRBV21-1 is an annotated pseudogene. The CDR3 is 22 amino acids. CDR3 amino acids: CASSERDRDRQNPRLAKNIQYF. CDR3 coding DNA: TGTGCCAGCAGCGAACGAGACAGGGACAGACAAAATCCGAGACTAGCCAAAAACATTCAGTACTTC.

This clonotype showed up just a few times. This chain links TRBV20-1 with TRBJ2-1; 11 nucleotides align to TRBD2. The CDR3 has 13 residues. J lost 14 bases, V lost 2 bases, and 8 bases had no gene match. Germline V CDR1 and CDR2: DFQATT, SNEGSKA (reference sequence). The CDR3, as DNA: TGCAGTGCTAGACTAGCGGGGGGCCTCGCTGAGTTCTTC. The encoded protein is CSARLAGGLAEFF.

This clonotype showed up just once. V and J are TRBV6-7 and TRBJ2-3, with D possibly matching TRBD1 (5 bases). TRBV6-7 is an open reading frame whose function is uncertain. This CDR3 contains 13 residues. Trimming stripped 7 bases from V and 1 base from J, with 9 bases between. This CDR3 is CASTDSRTDTQYF. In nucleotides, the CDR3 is TGTGCCAGCACCGACAGCCGCACAGATACGCAGTATTTT.

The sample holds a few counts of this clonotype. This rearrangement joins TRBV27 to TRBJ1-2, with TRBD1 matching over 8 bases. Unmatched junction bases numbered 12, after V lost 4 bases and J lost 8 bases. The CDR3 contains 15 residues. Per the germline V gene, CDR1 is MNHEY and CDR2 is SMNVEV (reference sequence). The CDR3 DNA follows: TGTGCCAGCAGTTACGGGCCCGACAGGGGATGGGGCTACACCTTC. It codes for CASSYGPDRGWGYTF.

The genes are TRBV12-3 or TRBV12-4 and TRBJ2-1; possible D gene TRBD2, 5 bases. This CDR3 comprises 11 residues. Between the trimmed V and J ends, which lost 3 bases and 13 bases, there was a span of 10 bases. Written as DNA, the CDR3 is TGTGCCAGCAGTTTGGAGGAGACCCAGTTCTTC. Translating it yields CASSLEETQFF.

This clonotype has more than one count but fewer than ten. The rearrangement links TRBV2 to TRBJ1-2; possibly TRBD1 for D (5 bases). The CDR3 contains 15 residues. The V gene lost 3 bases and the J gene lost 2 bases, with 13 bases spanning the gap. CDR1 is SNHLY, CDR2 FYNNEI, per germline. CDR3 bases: TGTGCCAGCAGTGAGGATACAGGAAGAAACTATGGCTACACCTTC. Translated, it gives CASSEDTGRNYGYTF. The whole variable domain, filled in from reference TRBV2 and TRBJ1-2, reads EPEVTQTPSHQVTQMGQEVILRCVPISNHLYFYWYRQILGQKVEFLVSFYNNEISEKSEIFDDQFSVERPDGSNFTLKIRSTKLEDSAMYFCASSEDTGRNYGYTFGSGTRLTVV.

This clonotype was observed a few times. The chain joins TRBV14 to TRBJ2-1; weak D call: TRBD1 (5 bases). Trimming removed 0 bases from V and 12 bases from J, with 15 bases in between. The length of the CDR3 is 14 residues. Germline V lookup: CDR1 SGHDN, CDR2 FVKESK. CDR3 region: CASSQDLRGFWQFF. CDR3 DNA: TGTGCCAGCAGCCAAGATCTTAGGGGTTTTTGGCAGTTCTTC.

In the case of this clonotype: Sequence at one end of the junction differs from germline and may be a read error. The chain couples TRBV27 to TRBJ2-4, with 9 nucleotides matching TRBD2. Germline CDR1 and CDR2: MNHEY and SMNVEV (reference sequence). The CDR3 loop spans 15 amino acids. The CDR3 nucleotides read TGTGCCAGCAGTTTACGCGGGGGGGCCAAAAACAATCAGTACTTC. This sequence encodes CASSLRGGAKNNQYF.

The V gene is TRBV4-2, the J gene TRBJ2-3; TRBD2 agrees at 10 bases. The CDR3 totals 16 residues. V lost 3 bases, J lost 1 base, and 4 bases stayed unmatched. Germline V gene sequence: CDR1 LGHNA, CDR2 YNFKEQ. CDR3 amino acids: CASSHVGTSGTDTQYF. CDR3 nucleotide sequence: TGTGCCAGCAGCCACGTCGGGACTAGCGGCACAGATACGCAGTATTTT.

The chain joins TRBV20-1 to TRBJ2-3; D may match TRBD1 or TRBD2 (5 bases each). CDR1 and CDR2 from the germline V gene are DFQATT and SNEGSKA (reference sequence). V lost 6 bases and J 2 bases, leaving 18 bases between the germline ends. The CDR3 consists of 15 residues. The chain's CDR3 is CSATPSGGATDTQYF. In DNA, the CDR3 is TGCAGTGCCACCCCAAGTGGGGGAGCCACAGATACGCAGTATTTT.

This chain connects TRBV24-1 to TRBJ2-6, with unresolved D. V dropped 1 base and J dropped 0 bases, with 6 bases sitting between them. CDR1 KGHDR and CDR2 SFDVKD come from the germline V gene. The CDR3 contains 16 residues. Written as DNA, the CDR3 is TGTGCCACCAGTGATTTCGAAGCCTCTGGGGCCAACGTCCTGACTTTC. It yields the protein CATSDFEASGANVLTF.

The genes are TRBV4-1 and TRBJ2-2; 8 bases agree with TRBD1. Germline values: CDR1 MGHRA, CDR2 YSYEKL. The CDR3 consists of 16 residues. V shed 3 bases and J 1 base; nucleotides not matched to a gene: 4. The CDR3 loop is CASSHYRGKNTGELFF. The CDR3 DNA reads TGCGCCAGCAGCCATTACAGGGGGAAGAACACCGGGGAGCTGTTTTTT.

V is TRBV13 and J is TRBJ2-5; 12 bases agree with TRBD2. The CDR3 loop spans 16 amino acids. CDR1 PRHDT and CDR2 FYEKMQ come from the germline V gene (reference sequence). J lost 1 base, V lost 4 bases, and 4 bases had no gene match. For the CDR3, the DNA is TGTGCCAGCAGCTCCTCTAGCGGGGGGGCCCAAGAGACCCAGTACTTC. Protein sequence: CASSSSSGGAQETQYF.

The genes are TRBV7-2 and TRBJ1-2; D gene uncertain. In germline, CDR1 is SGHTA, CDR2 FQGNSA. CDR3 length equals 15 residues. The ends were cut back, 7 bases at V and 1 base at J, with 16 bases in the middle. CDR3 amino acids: CASTPVSLGNYGYTF. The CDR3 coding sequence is TGTGCCAGCACCCCCGTCTCCCTGGGTAACTATGGCTACACCTTC. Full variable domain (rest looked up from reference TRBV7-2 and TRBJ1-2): GAGVSQSPSNKVTEKGKDVELRCDPISGHTALYWYRQSLGQGLEFLIYFQGNSAPDKSGLPSDRFSAERTGGSVSTLTIQRTQQEDSAVYLCASTPVSLGNYGYTFGSGTRLTVV.

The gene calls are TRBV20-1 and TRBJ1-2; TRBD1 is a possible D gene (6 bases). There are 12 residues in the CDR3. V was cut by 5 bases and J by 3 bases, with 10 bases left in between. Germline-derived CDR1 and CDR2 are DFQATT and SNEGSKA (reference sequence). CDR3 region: CSAYDRYYGYTF. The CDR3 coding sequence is TGCAGTGCTTACGACAGGTACTATGGCTACACCTTC.

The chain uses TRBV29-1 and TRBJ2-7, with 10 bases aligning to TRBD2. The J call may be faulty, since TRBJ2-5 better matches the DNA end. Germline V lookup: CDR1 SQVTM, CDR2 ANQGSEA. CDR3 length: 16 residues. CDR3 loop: CSVVPPLAGVGETQYF. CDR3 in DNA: TGCAGCGTTGTCCCTCCCCTAGCGGGAGTTGGTGAGACCCAGTACTTC.

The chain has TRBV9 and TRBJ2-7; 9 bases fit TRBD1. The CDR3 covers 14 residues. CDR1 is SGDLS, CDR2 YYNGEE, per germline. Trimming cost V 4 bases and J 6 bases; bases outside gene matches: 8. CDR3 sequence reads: CASSLRDRAGEQYF. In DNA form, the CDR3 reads TGTGCCAGCAGCCTTCGGGACAGGGCGGGCGAGCAGTACTTC.

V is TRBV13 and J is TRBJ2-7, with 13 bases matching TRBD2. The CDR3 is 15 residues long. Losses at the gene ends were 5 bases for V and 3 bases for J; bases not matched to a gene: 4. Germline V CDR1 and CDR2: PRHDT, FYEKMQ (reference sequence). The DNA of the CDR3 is TGTGCCAGCAGCGGGGGACTAGCGGGACTCTACGAGCAGTACTTC. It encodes CASSGGLAGLYEQYF.

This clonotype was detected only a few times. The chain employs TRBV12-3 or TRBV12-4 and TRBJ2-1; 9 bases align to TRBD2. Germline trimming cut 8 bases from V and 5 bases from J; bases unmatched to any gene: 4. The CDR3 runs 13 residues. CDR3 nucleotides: TGTGCCAGCCTCAGCGGGGGGCACAATGAGCAGTTCTTC. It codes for CASLSGGHNEQFF.

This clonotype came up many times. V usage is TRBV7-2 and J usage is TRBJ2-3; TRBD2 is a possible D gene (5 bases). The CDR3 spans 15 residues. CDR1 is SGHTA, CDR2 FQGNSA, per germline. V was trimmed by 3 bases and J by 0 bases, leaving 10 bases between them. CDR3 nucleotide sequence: TGTGCCAGCAGCTTTGTGGACTCCAGCACAGATACGCAGTATTTT. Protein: CASSFVDSSTDTQYF.